Listed here is a single T cell receptor (beta chain). This clone's antigen is unknown. The sample holds no much larger clone one base away, and base qualities are not on file. The library was generated by the immunoSEQ multiplex PCR assay. TCRdb took this table from immuneACCESS and kept in-frame rearrangements with V and J called. Such tables lack part of the clones; where checked against another copy, unresolved V genes explain under half of the gap, and the rest is unexplained. This sample has 30,000 or so clones in its table, and 70% to 90% of those were observed once. In total, the top ten clones hold approximately 12% of the sample. The germline V gene encodes CDR1 SEHNR and CDR2 FQNEAQ (reference sequence). The CDR3 holds 15 amino acids from the cysteine to the phenylalanine. This entry keeps only the CDR3 DNA: 45 bases, framed from base 1. The germline V end is reduced by 3 bases and the J end by 4 bases; junction bases left unmatched: 7.

This sample stems from a study of T cell changes during pregnancy in multiple sclerosis (dated by TCRdb to the late 2010s). Broadly, across the study: Changes in the T cell repertoire over the course of pregnancy were examined in this study in women with multiple sclerosis.

This sequence was found in a female donor with multiple sclerosis, enrolled in a pregnancy study. The chain links TRBV7-9 with TRBJ1-1; a stretch of 8 junction bases matches TRBD1. The material sequenced was CD8+ T cells from peripheral blood mononuclear cells, taken in the third trimester of pregnancy. The nucleotide sequence reads TGTGCCAGCAGCTTCCGGACAGGGATGGTCACTGAAGCTTTCTTT. It encodes CASSFRTGMVTEAFF.